The following is a T cell receptor beta chain sequence with its context. Its target is unknown. The PCR was carried out with 60 Vbeta primers and 13 Jbeta primers. Original handling: There were 80 million to 95 million unique TCR beta chains by a later count, and about 11 million of them were shared. Assay: immunoSEQ multiplex PCR; the TCRdb copy retains only in-frame clones and omits some. D and trimming were read from the DNA, whereas the V and J calls and clone size are those reported in that table. The sample records 75,000 to 100,000 clones, under 75% being singletons. The entry originates in a study of cytomegalovirus exposure and HLA in healthy donors. The V and J ends lost 3 bases and 1 base, in that order; junction bases with no gene match: 2. The CDR3 runs to 15 residues. Germline V lookup: CDR1 SEHNR, CDR2 FQNEAQ (reference sequence). Findings and caveats of the study: Altogether, 160 or so TCR beta chains were recorded as cytomegalovirus-associated. High sensitivity and specificity were reportedly achieved when the classifier diagnosed cytomegalovirus status. TCR beta sequences numbering around 15,000 were associated with HLA alleles at 0.05 false discovery rate in a later analysis.

Sequencing input: PBMCs. The receptor was derived from a female donor in good health and CMV-seronegative. The V gene is TRBV7-9, the J gene TRBJ2-3; 9 bases match TRBD2. The CDR3 spells CASSFLAGRTDTQYF. In nucleotides, the CDR3 is TGTGCCAGCAGCTTCCTAGCGGGACGCACAGATACGCAGTATTTT.